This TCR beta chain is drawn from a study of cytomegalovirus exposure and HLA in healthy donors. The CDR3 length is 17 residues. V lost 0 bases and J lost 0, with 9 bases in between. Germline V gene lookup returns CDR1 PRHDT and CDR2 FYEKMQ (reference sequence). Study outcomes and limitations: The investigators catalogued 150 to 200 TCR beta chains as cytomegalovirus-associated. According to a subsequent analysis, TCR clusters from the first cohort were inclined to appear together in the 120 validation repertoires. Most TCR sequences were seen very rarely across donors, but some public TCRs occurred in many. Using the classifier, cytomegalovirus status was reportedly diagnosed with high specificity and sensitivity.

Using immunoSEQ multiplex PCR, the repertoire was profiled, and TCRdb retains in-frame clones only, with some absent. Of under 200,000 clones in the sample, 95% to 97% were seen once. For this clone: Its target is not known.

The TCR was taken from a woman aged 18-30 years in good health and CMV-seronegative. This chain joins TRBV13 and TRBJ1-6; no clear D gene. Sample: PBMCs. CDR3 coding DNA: TGTGCCAGCAGCTTAGGAATTGCGAGCTCCTATAATTCACCCCTCCACTTT. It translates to CASSLGIASSYNSPLHF.